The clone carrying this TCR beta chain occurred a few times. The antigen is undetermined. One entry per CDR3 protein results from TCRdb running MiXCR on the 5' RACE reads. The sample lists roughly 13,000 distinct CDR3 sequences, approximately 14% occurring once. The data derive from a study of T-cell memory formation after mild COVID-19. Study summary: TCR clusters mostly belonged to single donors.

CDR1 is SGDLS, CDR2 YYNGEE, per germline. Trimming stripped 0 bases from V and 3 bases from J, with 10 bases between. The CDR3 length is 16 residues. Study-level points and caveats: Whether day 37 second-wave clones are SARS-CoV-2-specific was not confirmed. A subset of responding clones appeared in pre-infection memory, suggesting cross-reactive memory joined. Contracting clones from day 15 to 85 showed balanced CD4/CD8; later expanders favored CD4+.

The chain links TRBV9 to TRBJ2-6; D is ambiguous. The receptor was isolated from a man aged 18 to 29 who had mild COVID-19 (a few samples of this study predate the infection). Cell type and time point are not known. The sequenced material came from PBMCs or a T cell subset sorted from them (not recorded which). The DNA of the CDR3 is TGTGCCAGCAGCGTAGCCCCGACATTTGGGGCCAACGTCCTGACTTTC. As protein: CASSVAPTFGANVLTF.